A selection of T cell receptor beta chains follows, all from one sample in a study of blood T cell repertoires in COVID-19. Sequencing was performed with immunoSEQ multiplex PCR; in TCRdb, only in-frame clones are kept and a portion is missing. Of approximately 270,000 clones detected, around 84% appear once; the ten largest clones hold about 1.6%. Source material: PBMCs or T cells enriched from blood (not recorded which). Every receptor here comes from a man in his forties who had recovered from COVID-19. CDR3s leave out the opening cysteine and the closing phenylalanine or tryptophan.

J | length | V | CDR3
TRBJ1-1 | 12 | TRBV6-5 | ASRTRTAGTEAF
TRBJ1-1 | 11 | TRBV29-1 | SVSLGQGTEAF
TRBJ1-2 | 13 | TRBV1 | TSSQEGEGNYGYT
TRBJ1-2 | 8 | TRBV21-1 | ASIITTGP
TRBJ1-2 | 14 | TRBV4-1 | ASSQDETRQGYGYT
TRBJ1-5 | 16 | TRBV7-9 | ASSLNLGSGTSNQPQH
TRBJ2-2 | 14 | TRBV28 | ASSATSGSDTGELF
TRBJ1-2 | 12 | TRBV19 | ASSTRQGFYGYT
TRBJ2-3 | 11 | TRBV2 | ASSEGQTDTQY
TRBJ1-1 | 12 | TRBV10-3 | AISESTGATEAF
TRBJ2-7 | 14 | TRBV3-1/TRBV3-2 | ASSTPGLAGTYEQY
TRBJ2-5 | 16 | TRBV18 | ASSPPGLYRLGVETQY
TRBJ1-1 | 9 | TRBV6-5 | ASRAGAEAF
TRBJ2-5 | 13 | TRBV7-9 | ASSLGALSPETQY
TRBJ1-1 | 12 | TRBV5-1 | ASSGRTGNTEAF
TRBJ1-2 | 10 | TRBV2 | ASRKDTKGYT
TRBJ2-1 | 11 | TRBV7-2 | ASSSPGYNEQF
TRBJ1-1 | 11 | TRBV30 | AWRGGVNTEAF
TRBJ2-7 | 13 | TRBV2 | ASKGTGQGTYEQY
TRBJ1-1 | 13 | TRBV3-1/TRBV3-2 | ASSSTGTGYTEAF
TRBJ2-7 | 12 | TRBV2 | ASRGLAGPSEQY
TRBJ1-6 | 12 | TRBV27 | ASTEWGAGSPLH